A selection of T cell receptor beta chains follows, all from one sample in a study of blood T cell repertoires in COVID-19. TCRdb's copy holds only in-frame clones and misses some; the assay was immunoSEQ multiplex PCR. Of over 200,000 clones listed, about 90% are singletons. Specimen: peripheral blood. The receptors come from a woman in her forties or fifties with acute or convalescent COVID-19. Each CDR3 is given with its conserved first and last residue. The order of the fields is clone size, V gene, J gene, CDR3 protein. Rows give clone size only sometimes, using once, few, many, or a class for an expanded clone.

size: -; V: TRBV27; J: TRBJ1-1; CDR3: CASSPRREAEAFF
size: -; V: TRBV6-5; J: TRBJ2-3; CDR3: CASSSGISTDTQYF
size: -; V: TRBV7-8; J: TRBJ2-7; CDR3: CASSLGSLSAYYEQYF
size: once; V: TRBV2; J: TRBJ2-5; CDR3: CASSDRGRLETQYF
size: -; V: TRBV4-1; J: TRBJ2-7; CDR3: CASSQGVRGSYEQYF
size: -; V: TRBV9; J: TRBJ1-1; CDR3: CASSVDDRGIAEAFF
size: -; V: TRBV15; J: TRBJ2-3; CDR3: CATSRDAERNTQYF
size: once; V: TRBV5-1; J: TRBJ2-7; CDR3: CASSLLGTGTYEQYF
size: -; V: TRBV5-1; J: TRBJ1-4; CDR3: CASSLAHGGTTNEKLFF
size: -; V: TRBV18; J: TRBJ2-7; CDR3: CASSPPGQRYEQYF
size: -; V: TRBV7-6; J: TRBJ2-3; CDR3: CASSYSRDSRTDTQYF
size: -; V: TRBV5-1; J: TRBJ1-6; CDR3: CASRTDRGWGSPLHF
size: -; V: TRBV15; J: TRBJ1-1; CDR3: CATSRSTGEEAFF
size: -; V: TRBV5-1; J: TRBJ2-1; CDR3: CASSLASGLAGVNEQFF
size: -; V: TRBV29-1; J: TRBJ1-5; CDR3: CSVGWGRNQPQHF
size: -; V: TRBV27; J: TRBJ1-1; CDR3: CASSLSSGQGGALNTEAFF
size: -; V: TRBV4-3; J: TRBJ1-3; CDR3: CASSPGGPSGNTIYF
size: -; V: TRBV10-3; J: TRBJ2-3; CDR3: CATVRDAGLSDTQYF
size: -; V: TRBV10-2; J: TRBJ1-6; CDR3: CASSIPGRGVNSPLHF
size: -; V: TRBV4-1; J: TRBJ1-2; CDR3: CASSRGWGPGDYGYTF
size: few; V: TRBV24-1; J: TRBJ2-7; CDR3: CATSDLDELAGVPSEQYF
size: -; V: TRBV5-8; J: TRBJ2-6; CDR3: CASSLAAAGANVLTF
size: -; V: TRBV6-2/TRBV6-3; J: TRBJ1-2; CDR3: CASSYDGGQTANYGYTF
size: -; V: TRBV11-3; J: TRBJ2-1; CDR3: CASSSPESTSGSYNEQFF
size: -; V: TRBV9; J: TRBJ1-2; CDR3: CASSLLQTGGSNGYTF
size: -; V: TRBV29-1; J: TRBJ2-7; CDR3: CSVEGQDLYEQYF
size: once; V: TRBV2; J: TRBJ2-1; CDR3: CASSPGGLAGENEQFF
size: -; V: TRBV27; J: TRBJ2-1; CDR3: CASSSGQGYNEQFF
size: -; V: TRBV19; J: TRBJ1-4; CDR3: CASSSWGREKLFF
size: -; V: TRBV28; J: TRBJ1-2; CDR3: CASSFGGGFGYTF
size: -; V: TRBV4-2; J: TRBJ1-1; CDR3: CASSQDTGTAFF
size: -; V: TRBV4-2; J: TRBJ1-1; CDR3: CASSQDLRGSGTEAFF
size: -; V: TRBV28; J: TRBJ2-2; CDR3: CASSFRGANTGELFF
size: -; V: TRBV4-3; J: TRBJ2-6; CDR3: CASSQDSFRGANVLTF
size: -; V: TRBV24-1; J: TRBJ2-5; CDR3: CATSDPGTSGSREETQYF
size: -; V: TRBV30; J: TRBJ1-1; CDR3: CAWSVRYVTRSRDTEAFF
size: -; V: TRBV28; J: TRBJ2-7; CDR3: CASSLTAEASVGYF
size: -; V: TRBV30; J: TRBJ1-2; CDR3: CAWSVGRAAGYTF
size: -; V: TRBV5-1; J: TRBJ2-5; CDR3: CASSFQGQETQYF
size: once; V: TRBV29-1; J: TRBJ1-6; CDR3: CSVEGTGILHPSFPSPLHF
size: -; V: TRBV11-1; J: TRBJ2-5; CDR3: CASSPGAAGGQETQYF
size: -; V: TRBV28; J: TRBJ2-7; CDR3: CASSSYGGNRAGGLDEQYF
size: -; V: TRBV29-1; J: TRBJ1-5; CDR3: CSVASGTGQDQPQHF
size: -; V: TRBV29-1; J: TRBJ1-5; CDR3: CSVGGQNQPQHF
size: -; V: TRBV27; J: TRBJ1-6; CDR3: CASRFGGSSYNSPLHF
size: -; V: TRBV13; J: TRBJ2-7; CDR3: CASSQSVYEQYF
size: -; V: TRBV27; J: TRBJ2-1; CDR3: CASSLLGVGFNEQFF
size: -; V: TRBV7-2; J: TRBJ2-1; CDR3: CASSSGLAANEQFF
size: once; V: TRBV6-2/TRBV6-3; J: TRBJ2-2; CDR3: CASSYLTGHTGELFF
size: -; V: TRBV9; J: TRBJ1-1; CDR3: CASSVVTKLRTEAFF
size: -; V: TRBV5-4; J: TRBJ1-2; CDR3: CASSQGGGALYYGYTF
size: -; V: TRBV4-1; J: TRBJ2-1; CDR3: CASSPIRASLLNEQFF
size: -; V: TRBV15; J: TRBJ2-3; CDR3: CATSSGGSTDTQYF
size: -; V: TRBV28; J: TRBJ2-1; CDR3: CASRELGLAANNEQFF
size: -; V: TRBV5-8; J: TRBJ1-2; CDR3: CASSPEPAEGYTF